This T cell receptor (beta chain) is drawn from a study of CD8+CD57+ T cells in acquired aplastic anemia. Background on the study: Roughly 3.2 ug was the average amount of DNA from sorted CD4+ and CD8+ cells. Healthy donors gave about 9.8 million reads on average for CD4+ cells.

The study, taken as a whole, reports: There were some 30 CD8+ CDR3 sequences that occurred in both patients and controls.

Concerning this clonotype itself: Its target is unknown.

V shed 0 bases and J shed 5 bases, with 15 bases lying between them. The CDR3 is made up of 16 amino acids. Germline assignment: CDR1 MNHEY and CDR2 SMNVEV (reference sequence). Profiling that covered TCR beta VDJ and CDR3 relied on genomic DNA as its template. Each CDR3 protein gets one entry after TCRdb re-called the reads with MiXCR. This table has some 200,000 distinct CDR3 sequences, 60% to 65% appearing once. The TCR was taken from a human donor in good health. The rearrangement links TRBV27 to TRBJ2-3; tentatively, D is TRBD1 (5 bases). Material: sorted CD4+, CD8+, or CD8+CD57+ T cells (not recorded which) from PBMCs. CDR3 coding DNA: TGTGCCAGCAGTTTATCCCCTCGCCGGACAATAGATACGCAGTATTTT. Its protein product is CASSLSPRRTIDTQYF.